Detailed here is one T cell receptor beta chain. Each CDR3 protein is one row after TCRdb ran MiXCR on the RT-PCR reads. Here the sample spans just under 550,000 distinct CDR3 sequences, roughly a quarter being singletons. Germline loops: CDR1 SGHTA, CDR2 FQGNSA. V was pared by 2 bases and J by 2 bases, with 6 bases of the junction left unmatched. This CDR3 contains 16 residues. These data originate in a study of response to subunit inactivated influenza vaccine. The same data also went into a second study, on T cells expressing NK-cell markers. That work adds: UMI-tagged 5'RACE template switching yielded the TCR beta cDNA.

The J gene is TRBJ2-3, the V gene TRBV7-2, with TRBD2 matching over 8 bases. Sequenced here: CD4+ T cells sorted from PBMCs, sampled 12 days after vaccination. The clonotype was recovered from a man aged 50 to 59 who received an inactivated influenza vaccine. The CDR3 sequence: CASSLRLAGNTDTQYF. The CDR3, as DNA: TGTGCCAGCAGCTTAAGGCTAGCGGGCAACACAGATACGCAGTATTTT.